A selection of T cell receptor beta chains follows, all from one sample in a study of cytotoxic CD8 clonotypes in ibrutinib-treated CLL. This table comes from immunoSEQ multiplex PCR, and its TCRdb copy is limited to in-frame clones, with some not included. The sample gives approximately 150,000 clones, approximately 75% of which show up once; about 27% is in the top ten. The sequences come from PBMCs, collected after 12 months of ibrutinib treatment. The receptors stem from a human donor with chronic lymphocytic leukemia. Both conserved end residues are part of each CDR3. D genes are given only for firm matches. For some rows the clone size is stated as once, few or many, or as a class when expanded; others skip it.

>TRBD1|.|TRBV5-1|TRBJ1-1
TGCGCCAGCACCCGACAGGGACGGGGTGACACTGAAGCTTTCTTT
CASTRQGRGDTEAFF
>TRBD1|few|TRBV6-1|TRBJ1-2
TGTGCCAGCAGTGATGCGGACAGGGCGGGCTACACCTTC
CASSDADRAGYTF
>.|.|TRBV15|TRBJ1-2
TGTGCCACCAGCAGGGGCGACAGGACTAACTATGGCTACACCTTC
CATSRGDRTNYGYTF
>TRBD1|once|TRBV28|TRBJ1-2
TGTGCCAGCTTGTTACAGGGGACCTATGGCTACACCTTC
CASLLQGTYGYTF
>.|few|TRBV28|TRBJ1-3
TGTGCCAGCAGTTTCTCCTCTGGAAACACCATATATTTT
CASSFSSGNTIYF
>TRBD1|.|TRBV19|TRBJ2-7
TGTGCCAGTAGTCGGACCCGCCCCACAGGGGGGATCTCCTACGAGCAGTACTTC
CASSRTRPTGGISYEQYF
>TRBD2|.|TRBV27|TRBJ2-7
TGTGCCAGCAGTTCCATCTTCCGGACTAGCGGGGGTTCACCTTCCTTCTTC
CASSSIFRTSGGSPSFF
>.|.|TRBV6-4|TRBJ1-1
TGTGCCAGCAGTGAAGGGGGGGAGGGGGGAAGTGAAGCTTTCTTT
CASSEGGEGGSEAFF
>.|.|TRBV11-2|TRBJ2-5
TGTGCCAGCAGCTTACTATTCCAGACCCAGTACTTC
CASSLLFQTQYF
>TRBD1|.|TRBV5-6|TRBJ2-7
TGTGCCAGCAGCTTTCCTAGACAGGGGGCCCCTCAAGCCTACGAGCAGTACTTC
CASSFPRQGAPQAYEQYF
>.|.|TRBV30|TRBJ2-1
TGTGCCTGGAGTGTAGGGCAGGGAGGCCTCAATGAGCAGTTCTTC
CAWSVGQGGLNEQFF
>TRBD1|many|TRBV5-6|TRBJ1-2
TGTGCCAGCAGCCCCACCCGGGACAGGGCAACCCATGGCTACACCTTC
CASSPTRDRATHGYTF
>.|.|TRBV6-5|TRBJ2-7
TGTGCCAGCAGTTACTCACAGGCCTACGAGCAGTACTTC
CASSYSQAYEQYF